The 15 T cell receptor beta chains below all came from one sample that was sequenced in a study of type 1 and type 2 diabetes patients. Amplification started from genomic DNA. A primer set of 30 forward and 13 reverse primers amplified the CDR3. TCRdb fed the multiplex PCR reads into MiXCR, producing one record per CDR3 protein. Among about 250,000 distinct CDR3 sequences listed, over 45% were seen once. Input material: peripheral blood mononuclear cells (PBMCs). These receptors all stem from a man younger than 35 with type 2 diabetes.

The chain links TRBV29-1 to TRBJ1-1; TRBD1 matches 7 bases. Germline V gives CDR1 SQVTM, CDR2 ANQGSEA. The V gene end was trimmed by 0 bases and the J gene end by 10 bases; junction bases not matched to a gene: 8. This CDR3 contains 13 residues. The CDR3 protein is CSVEDPRQGGAFF. In nucleotides, the CDR3 is TGCAGCGTTGAAGATCCGAGACAGGGAGGAGCTTTCTTT.

The chain couples TRBV9 to TRBJ1-6; weak D call: TRBD1 (6 bases). V was cut by 6 bases and J by 7 bases, with 8 bases left in between. The CDR3 has 12 amino acids. Germline V CDR1 and CDR2: SGDLS, YYNGEE. CDR3 protein: CASNRDNSPLHF. The CDR3 DNA reads as TGTGCCAGCAACAGGGACAATTCACCCCTCCACTTT.

The rearrangement uses TRBV2 and TRBJ2-7; the D call may be TRBD1 or TRBD2 (5 bases each). Looked up from germline, CDR1 is SNHLY and CDR2 is FYNNEI. Trimming removed 4 bases at V and 6 bases at J, with 13 bases between. This CDR3 spans 13 amino acids. The CDR3 loop is CASSAGAESEQYF. The CDR3 DNA sequence: TGTGCCAGCAGTGCCGGGGCAGAAAGCGAGCAGTACTTC. The full variable domain, its missing parts supplied by reference TRBV2 and TRBJ2-7, is EPEVTQTPSHQVTQMGQEVILRCVPISNHLYFYWYRQILGQKVEFLVSFYNNEISEKSEIFDDQFSVERPDGSNFTLKIRSTKLEDSAMYFCASSAGAESEQYFGPGTRLTVT.

This clonotype has more than one count but fewer than ten. V is TRBV7-3 and J is TRBJ2-6; 7 bases align to TRBD2. Unmatched junction bases numbered 3, after V lost 5 bases and J lost 2 bases. Germline V gives CDR1 SGHTA, CDR2 FQGTGA. CDR3 length: 15 residues. This CDR3 is CASSPGLAGANVLTF. The CDR3 DNA reads TGTGCCAGCAGCCCCGGACTAGCTGGGGCCAACGTCCTGACTTTC.

This clonotype was found once. J is TRBJ1-4 and V is TRBV12-5; the match to TRBD1 covers 8 bases. The J segment lost 7 bases and the V segment lost 0 bases, leaving 7 bases of the junction unmatched. CDR1 is LGHNT, CDR2 FRNRAP, per germline. The CDR3 contains 16 residues. CDR3 nucleotides: TGTGCTAGTGGTTTGGTACTTACCGGGACAGGTGAAAAACTGTTTTTT. Encoded protein: CASGLVLTGTGEKLFF.

This chain connects TRBV5-1 to TRBJ1-1; 7 bases align to TRBD1. The CDR3 loop spans 15 amino acids. CDR1 and CDR2 (germline): SGHRS, YFSETQ. The V and J ends lost 3 bases and 4 bases, in that order; junction bases with no gene match: 9. The CDR3 nucleotides are TGCGCCAGCAGCTACTCACAGGGGTTAGTCACTGAAGCTTTCTTT. Translating it yields CASSYSQGLVTEAFF.

This clonotype was seen a single time. At one of its ends the junction is not consistent with the germline gene, which may arise from a read error. The rearrangement joins TRBV7-9 to TRBJ1-4, with D possibly TRBD1 on 6 matching bases. CDR3 length equals 15 residues. Germline loops: CDR1 SEHNR, CDR2 FQNEAQ (reference sequence). The CDR3: CASSLGYRVTEKLLF. CDR3 in DNA: TGTGCCAGCAGCTTAGGCTACAGGGTTACTGAAAAACTGCTTTTT.

This clonotype was observed a few times. V is TRBV10-2 and J is TRBJ2-3; TRBD2 agrees at 10 bases. With V trimmed by 5 bases and J by 3 bases, 5 bases remained unmatched. Germline values: CDR1 WSHSY, CDR2 SAAADI. The CDR3 consists of 15 residues. CDR3 sequence: CASSKLAGVTDTQYF. CDR3 DNA sequence: TGCGCCAGCAGTAAGCTAGCGGGAGTGACAGATACGCAGTATTTT.

The chain uses TRBV19 and TRBJ2-1; no firm D call. The CDR3 contains 16 residues. The V end was cut by 3 bases, the J end by 3 bases, with 15 bases between. Germline values: CDR1 LNHDA, CDR2 SQIVND (reference sequence). Here the CDR3 reads CASSISIPYNYNEQFF. The DNA of the CDR3 is TGTGCCAGTAGTATTTCTATCCCATACAACTACAATGAGCAGTTCTTC.

This clonotype appeared a few times. The V call is TRBV7-8, the J call TRBJ2-5; 7 bases fit TRBD2. The CDR3 runs 14 residues. Trimming cost V 7 bases and J 4 bases; bases outside gene matches: 9. Germline V gene lookup returns CDR1 SGHVS and CDR2 FQNEAQ. This CDR3 is CASIGGGTVETQYF. CDR3 DNA sequence: TGTGCCAGCATCGGGGGAGGGACGGTAGAGACCCAGTACTTC.

On this clonotype: The junction departs from germline at one end; a sequencing error may be responsible. V gene TRBV7-3 combines with J gene TRBJ2-5; D remains ambiguous. Germline V gives CDR1 SGHTA, CDR2 FQGTGA. The CDR3 covers 11 residues. This CDR3 is CASRGVIDLHF. CDR3 coding DNA: TGTGCCAGCAGAGGTGTTATCGACCTCCACTTC.

The genes are TRBV13 and TRBJ1-4; D might be TRBD1 (5 bases). Per the germline V gene, CDR1 is PRHDT and CDR2 is FYEKMQ (reference sequence). V lost 6 bases to trimming and J lost 6 bases, with 14 bases between them. This CDR3 comprises 14 residues. In DNA, the CDR3 is TGTGCCAGCAGGAGGGCAGGGAGGGATGAAAAACTGTTTTTT. Its protein is CASRRAGRDEKLFF.

CDR3 DNA: TGTGCCAGTAGTATCCGACAGGGGATGACCGGGGCCAAAAACATTCAGTACTTC. Protein product: CASSIRQGMTGAKNIQYF. This sequence joins TRBV19 and TRBJ2-4; TRBD1 matches 8 bases. The CDR3 is made up of 18 amino acids. With 3 bases clipped from V and 1 base from J, the junction kept 11 bases outside the gene matches. CDR1 is LNHDA and CDR2 is SQIVND in the germline V gene (reference sequence). Combining the CDR3 with reference TRBV19 and TRBJ2-4 gives the whole variable domain DGGITQSPKYLFRKEGQNVTLSCEQNLNHDAMYWYRQDPGQGLRLIYYSQIVNDFQKGDIAEGYSVSREKKESFPLTVTSAQKNPTAFYLCASSIRQGMTGAKNIQYFGAGTRLSVL.

In regard to this clonotype: One base away lies a much larger clone, so this may be a sequencing read error. The chain is built from TRBV15 and TRBJ2-7; D not certain. Trimming shortened V by 3 bases and J by 6 bases, and 12 bases separated the two germline ends. Per germline, CDR1 LNHNV and CDR2 YYDKDF (reference sequence). This CDR3 is 13 amino acids long. CDR3 in amino acids: CATSSEDWAEQYF. For the CDR3, the DNA is TGTGCCACCAGCAGTGAAGACTGGGCCGAGCAGTACTTC.

This clonotype occurred a few times. This CDR3 is CASSSQGRGYEQYF. The CDR3 DNA reads as TGTGCCAGCAGCTCTCAGGGGCGGGGATACGAGCAGTACTTC. This chain connects TRBV12-3 or TRBV12-4 to TRBJ2-7, with D perhaps TRBD1 or TRBD2 (6 bases each). The CDR3 is 14 residues long. The V and J ends lost 6 bases and 4 bases respectively, with 16 bases between them.